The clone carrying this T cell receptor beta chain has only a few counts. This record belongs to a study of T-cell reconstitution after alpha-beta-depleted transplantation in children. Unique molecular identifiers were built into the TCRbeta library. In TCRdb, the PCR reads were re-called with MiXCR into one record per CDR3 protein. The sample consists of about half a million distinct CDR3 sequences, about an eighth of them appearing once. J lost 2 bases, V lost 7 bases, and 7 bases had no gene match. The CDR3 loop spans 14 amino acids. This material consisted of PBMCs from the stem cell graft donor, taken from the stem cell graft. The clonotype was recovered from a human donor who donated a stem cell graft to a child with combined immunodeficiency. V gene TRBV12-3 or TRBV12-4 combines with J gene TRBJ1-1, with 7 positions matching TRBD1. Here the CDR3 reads CASNRDSINTEAFF. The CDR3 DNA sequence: TGTGCCAGCAACCGGGACAGTATCAACACTGAAGCTTTCTTT.